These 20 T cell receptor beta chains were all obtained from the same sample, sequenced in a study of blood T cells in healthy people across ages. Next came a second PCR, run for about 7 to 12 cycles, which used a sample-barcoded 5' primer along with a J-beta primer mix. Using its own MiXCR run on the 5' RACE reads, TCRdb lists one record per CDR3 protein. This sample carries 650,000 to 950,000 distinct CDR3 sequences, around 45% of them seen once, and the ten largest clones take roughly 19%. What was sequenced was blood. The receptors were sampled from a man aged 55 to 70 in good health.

CDR3: CATSDTRWNEQYF. In DNA, the CDR3 is TGTGCCACCAGTGATACGCGATGGAATGAGCAGTACTTC. The genes are TRBV24-1 and TRBJ2-4; D call uncertain. V dropped 3 bases and J dropped 13 bases, with 15 bases sitting between them. This CDR3 has 13 residues. Per germline, CDR1 KGHDR and CDR2 SFDVKD.

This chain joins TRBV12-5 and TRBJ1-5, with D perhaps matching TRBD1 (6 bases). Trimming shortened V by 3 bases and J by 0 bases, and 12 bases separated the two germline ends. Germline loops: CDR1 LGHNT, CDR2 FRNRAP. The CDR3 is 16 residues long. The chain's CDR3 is CASGFDGGLSNQPQHF. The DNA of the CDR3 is TGTGCTAGTGGTTTCGATGGGGGGCTTAGCAATCAGCCCCAGCATTTT.

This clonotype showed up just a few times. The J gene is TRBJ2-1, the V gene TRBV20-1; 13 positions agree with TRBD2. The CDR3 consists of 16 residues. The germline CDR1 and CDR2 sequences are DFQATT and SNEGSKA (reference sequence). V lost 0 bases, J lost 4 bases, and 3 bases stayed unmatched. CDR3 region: CSAREQTSGGYNEQFF. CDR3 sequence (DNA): TGCAGTGCTAGAGAACAGACTAGCGGGGGGTACAATGAGCAGTTCTTC.

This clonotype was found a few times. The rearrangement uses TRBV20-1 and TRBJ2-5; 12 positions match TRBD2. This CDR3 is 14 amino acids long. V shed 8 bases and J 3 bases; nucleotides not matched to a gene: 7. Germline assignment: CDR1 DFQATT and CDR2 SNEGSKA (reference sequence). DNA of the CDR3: TGCAGTATAACAAGGACTAGCGGGGAAGAGACCCAGTACTTC. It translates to CSITRTSGEETQYF.

In DNA form, the CDR3 reads TGTGCCAGCACCCCTCAGGGGGGGTCCTACGAGCAGTACTTC. It is translated as CASTPQGGSYEQYF. This chain joins TRBV7-9 and TRBJ2-7; either TRBD1 or TRBD2 may supply D (7 bases each). The CDR3 loop spans 14 amino acids. CDR1 is SEHNR and CDR2 is FQNEAQ in the germline V gene (reference sequence). V was cut by 7 bases and J by 1 base, with 14 bases left in between.

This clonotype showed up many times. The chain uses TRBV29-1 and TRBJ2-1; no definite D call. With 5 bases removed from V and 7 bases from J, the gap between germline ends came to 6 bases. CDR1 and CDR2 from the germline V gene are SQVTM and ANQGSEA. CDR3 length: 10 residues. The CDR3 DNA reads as TGCAGCGTTATTTTGAATGAGCAGTTCTTC. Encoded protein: CSVILNEQFF.

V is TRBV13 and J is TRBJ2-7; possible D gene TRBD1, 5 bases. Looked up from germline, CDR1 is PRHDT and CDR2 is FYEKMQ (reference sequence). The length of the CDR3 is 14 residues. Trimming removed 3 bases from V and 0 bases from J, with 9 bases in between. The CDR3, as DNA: TGTGCCAGCAGCTTCCGACAGATCTCCTACGAGCAGTACTTC. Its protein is CASSFRQISYEQYF.

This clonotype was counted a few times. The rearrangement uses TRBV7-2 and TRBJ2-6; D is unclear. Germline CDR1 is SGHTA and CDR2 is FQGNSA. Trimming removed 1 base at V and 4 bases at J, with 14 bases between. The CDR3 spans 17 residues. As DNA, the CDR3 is TGTGCCAGCAGCTTAGATCTGGGGATGGCCGGGGCCAACGTCCTGACTTTC. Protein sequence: CASSLDLGMAGANVLTF. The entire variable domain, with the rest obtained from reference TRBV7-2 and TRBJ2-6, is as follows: GAGVSQSPSNKVTEKGKDVELRCDPISGHTALYWYRQSLGQGLEFLIYFQGNSAPDKSGLPSDRFSAERTGGSVSTLTIQRTQQEDSAVYLCASSLDLGMAGANVLTFGAGSRLTVL.

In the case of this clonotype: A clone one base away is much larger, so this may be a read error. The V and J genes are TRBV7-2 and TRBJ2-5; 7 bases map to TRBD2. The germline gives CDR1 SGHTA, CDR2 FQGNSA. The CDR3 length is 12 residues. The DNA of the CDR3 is TGTGCCAGCAGCTCAGGGAGGGAGACCCGGTACTTC. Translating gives CASSSGRETRYF.

The CDR3 DNA reads as TGTGCCAGCAGGAATGAATCTCGGATTAATCAGCCCCAGCATTTT. It specifies CASRNESRINQPQHF. V usage is TRBV6-4 and J usage is TRBJ1-5; no reliable D call. Germline V CDR1 and CDR2: MRHNA, SNTAGT. The CDR3 runs to 15 residues. Trimming cost V 6 bases and J 4 bases, with 16 bases left between them.

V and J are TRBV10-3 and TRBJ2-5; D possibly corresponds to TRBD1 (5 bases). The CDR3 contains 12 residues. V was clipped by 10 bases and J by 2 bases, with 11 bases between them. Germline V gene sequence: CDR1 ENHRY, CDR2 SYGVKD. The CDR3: CATADTQETQYF. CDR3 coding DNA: TGTGCCACCGCGGACACGCAAGAGACCCAGTACTTC.

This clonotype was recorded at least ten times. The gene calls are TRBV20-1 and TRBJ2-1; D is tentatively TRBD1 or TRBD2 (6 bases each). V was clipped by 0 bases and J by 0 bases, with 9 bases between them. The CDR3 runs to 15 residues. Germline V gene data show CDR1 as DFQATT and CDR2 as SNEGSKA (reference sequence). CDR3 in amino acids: CSARDGGRSYNEQFF. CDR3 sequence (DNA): TGCAGTGCTAGAGACGGGGGCCGCTCCTACAATGAGCAGTTCTTC.

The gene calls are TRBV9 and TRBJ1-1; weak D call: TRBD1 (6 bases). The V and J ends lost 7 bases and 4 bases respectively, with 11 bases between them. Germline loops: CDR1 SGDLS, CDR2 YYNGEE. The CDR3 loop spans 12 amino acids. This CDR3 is CASQGSGTEAFF. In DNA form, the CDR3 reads TGTGCCAGCCAGGGGTCGGGCACTGAAGCTTTCTTT. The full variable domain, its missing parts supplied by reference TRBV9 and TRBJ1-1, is DSGVTQTPKHLITATGQRVTLRCSPRSGDLSVYWYQQSLDQGLQFLIQYYNGEERAKGNILERFSAQQFPDLHSELNLSSLELGDSALYFCASQGSGTEAFFGQGTRLTVV.

CDR3 sequence (DNA): TGTGCCAGCGAGGACCCGAGCACAGATACGCAGTATTTT. The encoded protein is CASEDPSTDTQYF. The V call is TRBV28, the J call TRBJ2-3; D unresolved. V was pared by 8 bases and J by 0 bases, with 9 bases between. Per the germline V gene, CDR1 is MDHEN and CDR2 is SYDVKM. CDR3 size: 13 residues.

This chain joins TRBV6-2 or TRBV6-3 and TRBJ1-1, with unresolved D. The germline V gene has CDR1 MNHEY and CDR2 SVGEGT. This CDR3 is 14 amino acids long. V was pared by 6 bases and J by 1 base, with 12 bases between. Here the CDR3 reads CASRLDPANTEAFF. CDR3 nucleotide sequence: TGTGCCAGCAGGCTCGACCCTGCGAACACTGAAGCTTTCTTT.

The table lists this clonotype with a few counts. The CDR3 DNA reads as TGTGCCAGCAGCTTAGAACAGGGGGCAACAGATACGCAGTATTTT. Amino acid sequence: CASSLEQGATDTQYF. The genes are TRBV7-3 and TRBJ2-3; 9 bases are a match to TRBD1. V shed 2 bases, J shed 3 bases, and the junction held 3 bases outside the gene matches. The germline V gene encodes CDR1 SGHTA and CDR2 FQGTGA. CDR3 length: 15 amino acids. The full variable domain, its missing parts supplied by reference TRBV7-3 and TRBJ2-3, is GAGVSQTPSNKVTEKGKYVELRCDPISGHTALYWYRQSLGQGPEFLIYFQGTGAADDSGLPNDRFFAVRPEGSVSTLKIQRTERGDSAVYLCASSLEQGATDTQYFGPGTRLTVL.

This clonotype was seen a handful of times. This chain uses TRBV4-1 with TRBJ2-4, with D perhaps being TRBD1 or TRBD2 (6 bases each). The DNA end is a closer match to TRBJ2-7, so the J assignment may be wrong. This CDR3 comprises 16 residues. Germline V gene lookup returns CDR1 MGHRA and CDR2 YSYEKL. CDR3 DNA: TGCGCCAGCAGCCAAGATGGAGGAGGAGGGGGCTACGAGCAGTACTTC. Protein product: CASSQDGGGGGYEQYF.

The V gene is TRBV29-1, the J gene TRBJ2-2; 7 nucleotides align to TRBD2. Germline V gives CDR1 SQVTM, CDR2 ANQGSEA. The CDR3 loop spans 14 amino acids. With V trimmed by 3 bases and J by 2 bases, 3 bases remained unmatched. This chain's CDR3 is CSVDKRGNTGELFF. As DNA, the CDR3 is TGCAGCGTTGACAAGCGGGGCAACACCGGGGAGCTGTTTTTT.

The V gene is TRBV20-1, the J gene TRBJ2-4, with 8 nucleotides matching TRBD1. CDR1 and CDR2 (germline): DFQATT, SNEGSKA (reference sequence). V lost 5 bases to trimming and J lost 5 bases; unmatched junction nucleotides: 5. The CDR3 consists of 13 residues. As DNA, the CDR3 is TGCAGTGCTGACAGGGGTGCGGAAAACATTCAGTACTTC. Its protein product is CSADRGAENIQYF.

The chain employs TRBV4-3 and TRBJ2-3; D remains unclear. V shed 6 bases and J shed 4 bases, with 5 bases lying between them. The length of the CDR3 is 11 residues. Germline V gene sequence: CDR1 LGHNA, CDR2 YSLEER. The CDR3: CASSGADTQYF. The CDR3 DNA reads TGCGCCAGCAGTGGGGCAGATACGCAGTATTTT.